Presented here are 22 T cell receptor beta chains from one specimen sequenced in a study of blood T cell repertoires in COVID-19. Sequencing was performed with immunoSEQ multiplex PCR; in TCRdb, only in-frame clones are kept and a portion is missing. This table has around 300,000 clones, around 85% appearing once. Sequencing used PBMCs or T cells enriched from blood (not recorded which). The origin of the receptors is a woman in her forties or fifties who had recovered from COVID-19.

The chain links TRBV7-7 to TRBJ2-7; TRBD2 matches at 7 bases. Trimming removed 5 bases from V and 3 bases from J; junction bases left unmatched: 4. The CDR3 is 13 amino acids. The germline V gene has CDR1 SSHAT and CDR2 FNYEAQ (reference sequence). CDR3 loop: CASSPSGGYEQYF. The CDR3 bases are TGTGCCAGCAGCCCCTCGGGGGGCTACGAGCAGTACTTC.

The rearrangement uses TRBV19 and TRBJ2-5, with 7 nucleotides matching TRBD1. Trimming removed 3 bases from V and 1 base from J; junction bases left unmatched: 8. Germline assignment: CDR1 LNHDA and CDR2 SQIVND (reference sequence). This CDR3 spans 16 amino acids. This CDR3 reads CASSMRGRSIQETQYF. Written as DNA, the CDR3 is TGTGCCAGTAGTATGAGGGGGCGGTCGATCCAAGAGACCCAGTACTTC.

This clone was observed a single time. In nucleotides, the CDR3 is TGTGCCAGCTTAGAGGATCCCTCGAACACCGGGGAGCTGTTTTTT. This codes for CASLEDPSNTGELFF. The chain links TRBV6-5 to TRBJ2-2; D is unresolved. V was shortened by 8 bases and J by 0 bases, with 13 bases between the two germline ends. There are 15 residues in the CDR3. Germline V CDR1 and CDR2: MNHEY, SVGAGI.

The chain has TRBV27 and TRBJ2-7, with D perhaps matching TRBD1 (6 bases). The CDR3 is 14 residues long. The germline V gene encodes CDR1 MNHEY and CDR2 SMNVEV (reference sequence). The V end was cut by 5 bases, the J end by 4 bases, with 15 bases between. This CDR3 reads CASSPRRGGYEQYF. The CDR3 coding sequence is TGTGCCAGCAGTCCGAGACGAGGGGGATACGAGCAGTACTTC.

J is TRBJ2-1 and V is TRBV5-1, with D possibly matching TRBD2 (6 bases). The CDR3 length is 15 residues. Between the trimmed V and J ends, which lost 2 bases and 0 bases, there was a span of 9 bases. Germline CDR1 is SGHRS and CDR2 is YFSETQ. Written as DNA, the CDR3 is TGCGCCAGCAGCTTCGCCGGGAGCTCCTACAATGAGCAGTTCTTC. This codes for CASSFAGSSYNEQFF.

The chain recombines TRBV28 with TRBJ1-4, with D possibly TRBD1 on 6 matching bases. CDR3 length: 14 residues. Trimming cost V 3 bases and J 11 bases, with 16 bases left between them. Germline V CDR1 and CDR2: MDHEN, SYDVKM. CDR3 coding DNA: TGTGCCAGCAGTTTGCGGGGGGCCTCGCGGAAACTGTTTTTT. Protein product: CASSLRGASRKLFF.

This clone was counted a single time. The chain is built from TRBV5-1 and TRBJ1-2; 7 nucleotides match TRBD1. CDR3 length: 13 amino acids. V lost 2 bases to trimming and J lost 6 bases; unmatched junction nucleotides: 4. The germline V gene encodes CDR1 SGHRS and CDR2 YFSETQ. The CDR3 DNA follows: TGCGCCAGCAGCTTCGGACAGGACGATGGCTACACCTTC. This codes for CASSFGQDDGYTF.

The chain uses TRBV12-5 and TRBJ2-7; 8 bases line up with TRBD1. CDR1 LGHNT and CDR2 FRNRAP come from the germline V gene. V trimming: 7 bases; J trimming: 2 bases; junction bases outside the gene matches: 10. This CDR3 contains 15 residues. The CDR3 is CASATAGTGAYEQYF. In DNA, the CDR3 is TGTGCTAGTGCCACCGCCGGGACAGGAGCCTACGAGCAGTACTTC.

CDR3 DNA sequence: TGTGCCAGCAGTTCACCGGGACAGGGGAGGTACGAGCAGTACTTC. This gives the protein CASSSPGQGRYEQYF. This rearrangement joins TRBV27 to TRBJ2-7, with 10 bases that match TRBD1. The CDR3 is 15 amino acids. The germline V gene encodes CDR1 MNHEY and CDR2 SMNVEV (reference sequence). Trimming at V came to 4 bases and at J to 4 bases, leaving 7 bases not matched to a gene.

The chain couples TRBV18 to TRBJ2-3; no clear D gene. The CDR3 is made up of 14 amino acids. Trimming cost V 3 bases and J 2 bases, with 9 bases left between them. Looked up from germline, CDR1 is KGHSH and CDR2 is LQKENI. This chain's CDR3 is CASSPSAVTDTQYF. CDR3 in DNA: TGTGCCAGCTCACCGTCCGCGGTCACAGATACGCAGTATTTT.

The CDR3 DNA is TGTGCCAGCAGCCAGCACCCCGGTCAAGGGGGTGAAAAACTGTTTTTT. Its protein is CASSQHPGQGGEKLFF. J is TRBJ1-4 and V is TRBV3-1 (or the pseudogene TRBV3-2); weak D call: TRBD1 (6 bases). The germline V gene encodes CDR1 LGHDT and CDR2 YNNKEL (reference sequence). The CDR3 totals 16 residues. Trimming took 3 bases from V and 7 from J, leaving 18 bases between them.

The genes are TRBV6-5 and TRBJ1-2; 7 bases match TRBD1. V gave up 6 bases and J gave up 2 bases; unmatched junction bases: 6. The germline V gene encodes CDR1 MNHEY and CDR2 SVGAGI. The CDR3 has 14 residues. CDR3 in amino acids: CASRQPGQNYGYTF. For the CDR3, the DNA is TGTGCCAGCAGGCAGCCGGGACAGAACTATGGCTACACCTTC.

CDR3 loop: CASSVGDSGTEAFF. The DNA of the CDR3 is TGTGCCAGCAGCGTAGGGGATTCGGGGACTGAAGCTTTCTTT. V and J are TRBV9 and TRBJ1-1; D is ambiguous. CDR1 is SGDLS and CDR2 is YYNGEE in the germline V gene. V lost 0 bases and J 5 bases, leaving 11 bases between the germline ends. The CDR3 has 14 residues.

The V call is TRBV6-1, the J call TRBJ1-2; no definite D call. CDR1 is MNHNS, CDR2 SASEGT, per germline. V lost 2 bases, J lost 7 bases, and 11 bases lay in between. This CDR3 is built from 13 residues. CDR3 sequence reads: CASSELSGFGYTF. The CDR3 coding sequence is TGTGCCAGCAGTGAATTATCGGGGTTTGGCTACACCTTC.

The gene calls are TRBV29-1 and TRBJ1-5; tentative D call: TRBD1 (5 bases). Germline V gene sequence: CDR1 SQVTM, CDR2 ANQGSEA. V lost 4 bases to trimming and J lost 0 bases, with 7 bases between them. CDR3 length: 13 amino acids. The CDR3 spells CSVGQTSNQPQHF. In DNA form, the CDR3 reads TGCAGCGTTGGACAGACTAGCAATCAGCCCCAGCATTTT.

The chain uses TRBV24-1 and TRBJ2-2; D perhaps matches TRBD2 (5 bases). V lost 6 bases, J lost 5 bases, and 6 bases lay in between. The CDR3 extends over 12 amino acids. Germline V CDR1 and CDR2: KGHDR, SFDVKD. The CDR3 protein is CATSTGTGELFF. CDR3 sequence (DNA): TGTGCCACCAGTACGGGAACCGGGGAGCTGTTTTTT.

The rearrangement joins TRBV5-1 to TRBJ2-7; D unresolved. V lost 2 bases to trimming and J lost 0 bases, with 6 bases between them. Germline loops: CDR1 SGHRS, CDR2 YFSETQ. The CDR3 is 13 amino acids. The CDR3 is CASSLWPSYEQYF. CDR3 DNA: TGCGCCAGCAGCTTATGGCCCTCCTACGAGCAGTACTTC.

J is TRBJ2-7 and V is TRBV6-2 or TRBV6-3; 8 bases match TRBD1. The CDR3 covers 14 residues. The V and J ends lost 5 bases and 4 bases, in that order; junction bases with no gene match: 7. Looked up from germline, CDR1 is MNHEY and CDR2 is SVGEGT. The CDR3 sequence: CASSTRQGLYEQYF. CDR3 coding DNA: TGTGCCAGCAGTACAAGACAGGGGTTATACGAGCAGTACTTC.

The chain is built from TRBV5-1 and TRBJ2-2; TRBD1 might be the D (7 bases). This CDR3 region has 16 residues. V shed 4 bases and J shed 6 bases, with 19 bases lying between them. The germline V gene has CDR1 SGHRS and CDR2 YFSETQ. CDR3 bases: TGCGCCAGCAGCCTTGGAGGAGGGGGCGCGCCCGGGGAGCTGTTTTTT. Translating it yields CASSLGGGGAPGELFF.

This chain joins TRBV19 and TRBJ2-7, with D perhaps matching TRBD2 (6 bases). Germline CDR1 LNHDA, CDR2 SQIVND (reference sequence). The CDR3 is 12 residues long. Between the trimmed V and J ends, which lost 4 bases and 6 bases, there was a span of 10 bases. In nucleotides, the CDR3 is TGTGCCAGTAGTAGCGGGGTGGGCGAGCAGTACTTC. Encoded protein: CASSSGVGEQYF.

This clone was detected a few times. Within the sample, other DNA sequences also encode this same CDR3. The CDR3 DNA reads TGTGCCAGCAGCTCTGGACAGGGGTTCTATAATTCACCCCTCCACTTT. Amino acids: CASSSGQGFYNSPLHF. This rearrangement joins TRBV7-9 to TRBJ1-6, with TRBD1 matching 9 bases. V was clipped by 4 bases and J by 3 bases; unmatched bases: 4. CDR3 length: 16 residues. CDR1 and CDR2 (germline): SEHNR, FQNEAQ (reference sequence).

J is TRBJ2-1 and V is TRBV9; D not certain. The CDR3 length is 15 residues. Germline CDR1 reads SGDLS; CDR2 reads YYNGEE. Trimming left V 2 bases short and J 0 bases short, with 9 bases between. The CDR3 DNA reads TGTGCCAGCAGCGTTGCGGTAAGCTCCTACAATGAGCAGTTCTTC. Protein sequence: CASSVAVSSYNEQFF.